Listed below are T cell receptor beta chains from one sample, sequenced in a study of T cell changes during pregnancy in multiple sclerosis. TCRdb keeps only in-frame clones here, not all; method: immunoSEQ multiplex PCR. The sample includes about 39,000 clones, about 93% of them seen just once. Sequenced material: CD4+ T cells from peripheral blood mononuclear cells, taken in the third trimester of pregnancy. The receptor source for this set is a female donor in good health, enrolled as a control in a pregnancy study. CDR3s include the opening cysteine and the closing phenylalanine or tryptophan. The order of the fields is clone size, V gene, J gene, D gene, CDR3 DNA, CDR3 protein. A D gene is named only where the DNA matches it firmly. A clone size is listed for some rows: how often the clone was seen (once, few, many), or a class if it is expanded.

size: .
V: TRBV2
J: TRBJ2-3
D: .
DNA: TGTGCCACCTCGGGGGAAAGCACAGATACGCAGTATTTT
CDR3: CATSGESTDTQYF

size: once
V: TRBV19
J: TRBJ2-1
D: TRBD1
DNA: TGTGCCAGTAGTAAACAGGGGGTAGGTAGCAATGAGCAGTTCTTC
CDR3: CASSKQGVGSNEQFF

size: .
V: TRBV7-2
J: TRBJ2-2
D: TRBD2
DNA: TGTGCCACACATCCTAGCGGGAGTCCCGGGGAGCTGTTTTTT
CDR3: CATHPSGSPGELFF

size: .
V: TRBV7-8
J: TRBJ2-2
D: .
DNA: TGTGCCAGCATCAAAAAGCGGGCCGCGAACACCGGGGAGCTGTTTTTT
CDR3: CASIKKRAANTGELFF

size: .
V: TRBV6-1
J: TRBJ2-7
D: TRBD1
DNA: TGTGCCAGCAGTGTCCGGGACAGCTCCTACGAGCAGTACTTC
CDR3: CASSVRDSSYEQYF

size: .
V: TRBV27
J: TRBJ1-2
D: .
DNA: TGTGCCAGCAGTTTCTCAGGCCTGAATTCCCTCGGCTACACCTTC
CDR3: CASSFSGLNSLGYTF

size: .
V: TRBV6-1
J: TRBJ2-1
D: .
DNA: TGTGCCAGCAGGGGGGGGACAGGATACAATGAGCAGTTCTTC
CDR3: CASRGGTGYNEQFF

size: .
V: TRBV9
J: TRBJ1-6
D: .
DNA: TGTGCCAGCAGCACTACCGGGACACCAAATTCACCCCTCCACTTT
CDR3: CASSTTGTPNSPLHF

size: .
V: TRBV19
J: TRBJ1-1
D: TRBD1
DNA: TGTGCCAGTATGCCGGACAGGCGGAACACTGAAGCTTTCTTT
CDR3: CASMPDRRNTEAFF

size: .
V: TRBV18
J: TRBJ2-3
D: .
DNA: TGTGCCAGCTCCTCTGGGGCCTTCGGAGATACGCAGTATTTT
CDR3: CASSSGAFGDTQYF

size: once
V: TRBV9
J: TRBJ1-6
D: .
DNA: TGTGCCAGCAGCCTCGGGGGTTCACCCCTCCACTTT
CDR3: CASSLGGSPLHF

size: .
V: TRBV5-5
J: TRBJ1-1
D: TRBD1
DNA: TGTGCCAGCAGCCCTGGGGTCCGGACAGGTTACACTGAAGCTTTCTTT
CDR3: CASSPGVRTGYTEAFF

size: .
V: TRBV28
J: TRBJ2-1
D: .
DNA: TGTGCCAGCAGTGGTCTAGCAGGTTACAATGAGCAGTTCTTC
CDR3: CASSGLAGYNEQFF

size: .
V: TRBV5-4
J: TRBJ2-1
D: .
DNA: TGTGCCAGCAGCTTTAGAGGGAGCAATGAGCAGTTCTTC
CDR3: CASSFRGSNEQFF

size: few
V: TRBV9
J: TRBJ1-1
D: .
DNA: TGTGCCAGCAGCCCCCGGACAGACAGGAACACTGAAGCTTTCTTT
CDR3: CASSPRTDRNTEAFF

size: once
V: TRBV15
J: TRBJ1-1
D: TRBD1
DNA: TGTGCCACCAGCAGGATGGACAGGGCGAACACTGAAGCTTTCTTT
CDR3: CATSRMDRANTEAFF

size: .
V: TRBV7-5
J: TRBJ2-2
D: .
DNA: TGTGCCAGAAGCTCGACAGGGGACCACGGGGAGCTGTTTTTT
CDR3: CARSSTGDHGELFF

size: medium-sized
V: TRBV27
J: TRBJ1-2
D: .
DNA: TGTGCCAGCAGAGAGGGGCAGGGGATCGGTGGCTACACCTTC
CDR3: CASREGQGIGGYTF

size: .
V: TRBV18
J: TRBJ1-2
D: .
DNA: TGTGCCAGCTCACCACCATCGGTCGGTAATGGCTACACCTTC
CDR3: CASSPPSVGNGYTF

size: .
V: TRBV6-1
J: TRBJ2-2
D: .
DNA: TGTGCCAGCAGCCAAGACAGCGGGGAGCTGTTTTTT
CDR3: CASSQDSGELFF

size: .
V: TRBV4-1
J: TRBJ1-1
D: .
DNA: TGCGCCAGCAGCCAACCAGTAAAGTTGAACACTGAAGCTTTCTTT
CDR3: CASSQPVKLNTEAFF

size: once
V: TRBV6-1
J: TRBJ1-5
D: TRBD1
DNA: TGTGCCAGCAGTGAAGGGAGGACAGGACCCCAGGGAGGCCAGCCCCAGCATTTT
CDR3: CASSEGRTGPQGGQPQHF

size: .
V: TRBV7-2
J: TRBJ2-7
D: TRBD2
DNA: TGTGCCAGCAGCTTCCTCCGGACTAGCGGGGGGGCGGAGCAGTACTTC
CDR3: CASSFLRTSGGAEQYF

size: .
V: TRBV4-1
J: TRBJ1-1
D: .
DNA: TGCGCCAGCAGCCAAGATGTACCGGGGAGTGAAGCTTTCTTT
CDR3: CASSQDVPGSEAFF